This TCR beta chain originates from a study of low-dose radiotherapy and immunotherapy resistance in tumors. Regarding time point: before trial treatment. This clonotype was recorded many times. Primers used for first-strand cDNA, a TRAV- and TRBV-specific set, covered both alpha and beta chains. Using a constant-region primer together with a V-primer adapter, TCRs were subjected to roughly 18 PCR cycles of amplification. TCRdb independently ran MiXCR on the reads; one entry per CDR3 protein. The data show around 76,000 distinct CDR3 sequences, roughly 31% seen once. Trimming took 0 bases from V and 4 from J, leaving 11 bases between them. CDR3 length equals 15 residues. Germline V gene lookup returns CDR1 SGHRS and CDR2 YFSETQ.

This TCR derives from a female donor with ovarian cancer. The sequences come from PBMCs, collected before treatment. The chain employs TRBV5-1 and TRBJ1-3; the D is unclear. Written as DNA, the CDR3 is TGCGCCAGCAGCTTGGCCTCGTCCACAGGAAACACCATATATTTT. Protein sequence: CASSLASSTGNTIYF. The full variable domain, rest sourced from reference TRBV5-1 and TRBJ1-3, is KAGVTQTPRYLIKTRGQQVTLSCSPISGHRSVSWYQQTPGQGLQFLFEYFSETQRNKGNFPGRFSGRQFSNSRSEMNVSTLELGDSALYLCASSLASSTGNTIYFGEGSWLTVV.